The text below deals with one TCR beta chain. The antigen is undetermined. Since a much larger clone is just one base distant, this may be a read error. With 10%, 30% or 50% of RNA, roughly 17,000 to 1,000,000 naive CD8 T cells were sequenced. The authors gated naive CD8 T cells as CD8+CD4-CCR7+CD45RA+ for sorting. The data belong to a study of molecular identifiers for immune sequencing clone quantification. Whole-study context: Four of five RNA aliquots from about 19,000 or 110,000 naive CD8 T cells were sequenced. Study-level results: Effector cells had over 99% of their molecules in clones above 20 RNA copies, while naive cells had under 1%.

From the PCR reads, TCRdb called clonotypes with MiXCR, one entry per CDR3 protein. The sample has 97,000 or so distinct CDR3 sequences, 20% to 30% seen once; the top ten hold under 1%. Input material: naive CD8+ T cells from blood, with Jurkat cell RNA spiked in. Subset: FACS-sorted CD8+CD4-CCR7+CD45RA+ naive T cells. The source is a human donor in good health. Some libraries in this study had Jurkat cell RNA spiked in.

The CDR3 DNA reads TGTGCCAGCAGTTTAGGGACGACCCCATTACTTGTAGAGACCCAGTACTTC. This codes for CASSLGTTPLLVETQYF. The genes are TRBV28 and TRBJ2-5; perhaps D is TRBD1 or TRBD2 (5 bases each). V was pared by 2 bases and J by 4 bases, with 20 bases between. Germline CDR1 and CDR2: MDHEN and SYDVKM. The CDR3 is 17 residues long.